These 8 T cell receptor beta chains were all obtained from the same sample, sequenced in a study of T cells in Graves' hyperthyroidism and ophthalmopathy. Amplification of TCR beta CDR3 regions used RNA as the template. The HTBI set primed first-round TCR CDR3 RT-PCR. TCRdb processed the multiplex PCR reads anew with MiXCR; each CDR3 protein has one entry. The sample includes about 250,000 distinct CDR3 sequences, around 25% of them seen just once. Input material: blood. All receptors come from a woman aged 35 to 49 with Graves' ophthalmopathy.

This clonotype came up many times. This chain links TRBV12-3 or TRBV12-4 with TRBJ2-7; D tentatively reads TRBD1 or TRBD2 (5 bases each). With 6 bases removed from V and 4 bases from J, the gap between germline ends came to 16 bases. The CDR3 extends over 14 amino acids. The DNA of the CDR3 is TGTGCCAGCAGCATTTTTGGGGGAAAATACGAGCAGTACTTC. It codes for CASSIFGGKYEQYF.

Written as DNA, the CDR3 is TGTGCCAGCAGCTCCGACAGGGAGACAGAGACCCAGTACTTC. Translating it yields CASSSDRETETQYF. The chain uses TRBV7-2 and TRBJ2-5, with 7 nucleotides matching TRBD1. Germline V gene sequence: CDR1 SGHTA, CDR2 FQGNSA. This CDR3 is 14 amino acids long. Losses at the gene ends were 4 bases for V and 4 bases for J; bases not matched to a gene: 6.

This clonotype was counted a single time. The chain employs TRBV7-2 and TRBJ1-1; a possible D gene is TRBD1 (5 bases). The length of the CDR3 is 13 residues. V was pared by 5 bases and J by 8 bases, with 15 bases between. Germline V gene sequence: CDR1 SGHTA, CDR2 FQGNSA. The CDR3 DNA follows: TGTGCCAGCAGCAACCCCTCGGCAGGGGAAGCTTTCTTT. The encoded protein is CASSNPSAGEAFF.

This clonotype appeared a few times. A clone one base away is much larger, so this may be a read error. The rearrangement uses TRBV7-3 and TRBJ2-2; D is undetermined. In germline, CDR1 is SGHTA, CDR2 FQGTGA. The CDR3 totals 15 residues. The CDR3 protein is CVSSPWAGNTGELFF. For the CDR3, the DNA is TGTGTCAGCAGCCCGTGGGCAGGGAACACCGGGGAGCTGTTTTTT.

The V gene is TRBV20-1, the J gene TRBJ2-7; 7 nucleotides agree with TRBD1. CDR1 is DFQATT, CDR2 SNEGSKA, per germline (reference sequence). This CDR3 contains 12 residues. CDR3 nucleotides: TGCAGCGACCAGGGGGAGTTAGGCGAGCAGTACTTC. Translating gives CSDQGELGEQYF.

The V and J genes are TRBV20-1 and TRBJ2-7; possible D gene TRBD2, 5 bases. V lost 3 bases and J lost 1, with 13 bases in between. The CDR3 runs to 14 residues. Germline V lookup: CDR1 DFQATT, CDR2 SNEGSKA (reference sequence). The CDR3 is CSASGRVKSYEQYF. Written as DNA, the CDR3 is TGCAGTGCTAGTGGGCGGGTTAAATCCTACGAGCAGTACTTC.

This clonotype was seen ten or more times. The chain uses TRBV28 and TRBJ1-1; 7 positions match TRBD1. Germline assignment: CDR1 MDHEN and CDR2 SYDVKM. The CDR3 spans 14 residues. The V and J ends lost 1 base and 10 bases, in that order; junction bases with no gene match: 9. CDR3 sequence (DNA): TGTGCCAGCAGTTTATTCGGGGACAGCCGTCGAGCTTTCTTT. The encoded protein is CASSLFGDSRRAFF.

This clonotype occurred many times. The rearrangement links TRBV6-5 to TRBJ2-5, with TRBD1 identical over 8 bases. V shed 6 bases, J shed 5 bases, and the junction held 11 bases outside the gene matches. Germline V CDR1 and CDR2: MNHEY, SVGAGI. The CDR3 is 15 residues long. CDR3 DNA sequence: TGTGCCAGCAGCCGGACAGGGAGATTTCAGGAGACCCAGTACTTC. Translated: CASSRTGRFQETQYF.